Below, 23 T cell receptor beta chains from the same sample are listed, as sequenced in a study of blood T cell repertoires in COVID-19. TCRdb keeps only in-frame clones here, not all; method: immunoSEQ multiplex PCR. The profile shows about 99,000 clones, about 86% of them singletons. The material sequenced was peripheral blood. These receptor sequences come from a woman aged 55-69 years in a cohort sampled during active or convalescent COVID-19.

V is TRBV10-3 and J is TRBJ1-1, with 7 bases identical to TRBD1. The V gene end was trimmed by 11 bases and the J gene end by 10 bases; junction bases not matched to a gene: 13. The CDR3 length is 12 residues. The germline V gene encodes CDR1 ENHRY and CDR2 SYGVKD. The CDR3 DNA follows: TGTGCCGCTAAGGAGGGGGCAAGGGCAGCTTTCTTT. Its protein product is CAAKEGARAAFF.

The rearrangement joins TRBV24-1 to TRBJ2-5; D ambiguous. Germline CDR1 is KGHDR and CDR2 is SFDVKD. V was shortened by 1 base and J by 0 bases, with 8 bases between the two germline ends. The CDR3 runs 15 residues. The CDR3 region has the DNA TGTGCCACCAGTGATTTCTCGGGTAACCAAGAGACCCAGTACTTC. Residues: CATSDFSGNQETQYF.

The chain joins TRBV28 to TRBJ1-5; 10 bases are shared with TRBD1. The germline V gene encodes CDR1 MDHEN and CDR2 SYDVKM. The V and J ends lost 3 bases and 6 bases, in that order; junction bases with no gene match: 5. The CDR3 totals 15 residues. The CDR3 DNA sequence: TGTGCCAGCAGTTTGCCGACAGGGGGCGGTCAGCCCCAGCATTTT. As protein: CASSLPTGGGQPQHF.

The V and J genes are TRBV28 and TRBJ2-3, with TRBD2 matching over 12 bases. Germline values: CDR1 MDHEN, CDR2 SYDVKM. Trimming cost V 5 bases and J 1 base; bases outside gene matches: 4. The CDR3 sequence is 16 residues long. CDR3 sequence (DNA): TGTGCCAGCAGTCAACGACTAGCGGGAGGCACAGATACGCAGTATTTT. It encodes CASSQRLAGGTDTQYF. Based on the CDR3 plus reference TRBV28 and TRBJ2-3, the full variable domain is DVKVTQSSRYLVKRTGEKVFLECVQDMDHENMFWYRQDPGLGLRLIYFSYDVKMKEKGDIPEGYSVSREKKERFSLILESASTNQTSMYLCASSQRLAGGTDTQYFGPGTRLTVL.

The rearrangement joins TRBV4-1 to TRBJ2-5; D uncertain. This CDR3 has 14 residues. Trimming cost V 9 bases and J 6 bases, with 20 bases left between them. Looked up from germline, CDR1 is MGHRA and CDR2 is YSYEKL. The CDR3 here is CASRPAPQDKTQYF. The DNA of the CDR3 is TGCGCCAGTCGACCGGCTCCTCAAGACAAGACCCAGTACTTC.

The chain carries TRBV3-1 (or the pseudogene TRBV3-2) and TRBJ2-3; the D gene is possibly TRBD2 (7 bases). Trimming stripped 4 bases from V and 5 bases from J, with 13 bases between. The CDR3 loop spans 14 amino acids. Germline loops: CDR1 LGHDT, CDR2 YNNKEL (reference sequence). CDR3 sequence reads: CASSRGGAEDTQYF. CDR3 coding DNA: TGTGCCAGCAGCCGCGGGGGCGCCGAAGATACGCAGTATTTT.

V usage is TRBV5-1 and J usage is TRBJ2-7; D call uncertain. V gave up 3 bases and J gave up 2 bases, with 6 bases separating them. The germline V gene has CDR1 SGHRS and CDR2 YFSETQ. CDR3 length: 12 residues. The chain's CDR3 is CASSSDTYEQYF. The DNA for the CDR3 is TGCGCCAGCAGCTCTGACACCTACGAGCAGTACTTC.

The V gene is TRBV28, the J gene TRBJ2-1; tentatively, D is TRBD1 (6 bases). The CDR3 runs 14 residues. Trimming removed 1 base from V and 8 bases from J, with 12 bases in between. From germline, CDR1 is MDHEN and CDR2 SYDVKM. The CDR3 sequence: CASSLLRDNHEQFF. CDR3 nucleotide sequence: TGTGCCAGCAGTTTATTACGGGACAACCATGAGCAGTTCTTC.

This chain joins TRBV30 and TRBJ1-2; D is ambiguous. The CDR3 runs 14 residues. V shed 8 bases and J shed 5 bases, with 21 bases lying between them. Germline assignment: CDR1 GTSNPN and CDR2 SVGIG (reference sequence). DNA of the CDR3: TGTGCCGGCTCCGGAGCAGCGTCCCCTTATGGCTACACCTTC. Encoded protein: CAGSGAASPYGYTF.

The rearrangement links TRBV11-3 to TRBJ2-2; possible D gene TRBD2, 5 bases. The CDR3 extends over 14 amino acids. V was pared by 4 bases and J by 3 bases, with 9 bases between. The germline CDR1 and CDR2 sequences are SGHNT and YENEEA. The CDR3 reads CASSSGEYTGELFF. DNA for the CDR3: TGTGCCAGCAGCTCCGGGGAGTACACCGGGGAGCTGTTTTTT.

The chain recombines TRBV6-5 with TRBJ2-3; weak D call: TRBD1 (6 bases). Germline assignment: CDR1 MNHEY and CDR2 SVGAGI. The CDR3 has 12 residues. The DNA of the CDR3 is TGTGCGTGCAGACAGGTTTACGATACGCAGTATTTT. Its protein is CACRQVYDTQYF.

In nucleotides, the CDR3 is TGCGCCAGCAGCCCGAGACTAGCGGGAGGGAGACACAATGAGCAGTTCTTC. Translating it yields CASSPRLAGGRHNEQFF. The rearrangement links TRBV5-1 to TRBJ2-1; TRBD2 matches 14 bases. From germline, CDR1 is SGHRS and CDR2 YFSETQ. The CDR3 is made up of 17 amino acids. Losses at the gene ends were 4 bases for V and 5 bases for J; bases not matched to a gene: 8. Filled out from reference TRBV5-1 and TRBJ2-1, the complete variable domain reads KAGVTQTPRYLIKTRGQQVTLSCSPISGHRSVSWYQQTPGQGLQFLFEYFSETQRNKGNFPGRFSGRQFSNSRSEMNVSTLELGDSALYLCASSPRLAGGRHNEQFFGPGTRLTVL.

The CDR3 DNA reads TGTGCCAGCAGTGAAGGGGGACAGCCCTATGGCTACACCTTC. Amino acids: CASSEGGQPYGYTF. The chain is built from TRBV6-1 and TRBJ1-2, with 7 nucleotides matching TRBD1. Losses at the gene ends were 1 base for V and 4 bases for J; bases not matched to a gene: 3. Germline assignment: CDR1 MNHNS and CDR2 SASEGT. This CDR3 has 14 amino acids.

This chain uses TRBV7-9 with TRBJ2-5, with 13 bases lining up with TRBD2. This CDR3 has 16 residues. Germline V gene lookup returns CDR1 SEHNR and CDR2 FQNEAQ (reference sequence). J was trimmed by 4 bases and V by 5 bases; bases with no gene match: 7. CDR3 sequence reads: CASSADGLAGVETQYF. The CDR3 DNA sequence: TGTGCCAGCAGCGCAGACGGACTAGCGGGGGTAGAGACCCAGTACTTC.

V and J are TRBV1 and TRBJ2-5; TRBD2 was called by the table and not checked on the DNA. TRBV1 is listed as a pseudogene. This CDR3 contains 16 residues. This CDR3 is CTSSQDSLGDWETQYF. In DNA form, the CDR3 reads TGCACCAGCAGCCAAGACAGCCTCGGGGATTGGGAGACCCAGTACTTC.

This clone has just one count. The genes are TRBV2 and TRBJ1-1; 9 positions match TRBD1. J gave up 0 bases and V 6 bases, and 5 bases lay outside the gene matches. Germline V CDR1 and CDR2: SNHLY, FYNNEI. The CDR3 is made up of 15 amino acids. The CDR3 loop is CASRGTGKMNTEAFF. CDR3 DNA sequence: TGTGCCAGCAGAGGGACAGGGAAGATGAACACTGAAGCTTTCTTT.

The chain is built from TRBV6-2 or TRBV6-3 and TRBJ2-5; 9 nucleotides align to TRBD1. CDR1 is MNHEY and CDR2 is SVGEGT in the germline V gene. J lost 5 bases, V lost 2 bases, and 6 bases had no gene match. This CDR3 spans 15 amino acids. The CDR3 loop is CASSYQQGAQETQYF. The CDR3 DNA is TGTGCCAGCAGTTACCAACAGGGGGCACAGGAGACCCAGTACTTC.

The V and J genes are TRBV3-1 (or the pseudogene TRBV3-2) and TRBJ1-1, with D unclear. With 5 bases removed from V and 0 bases from J, the gap between germline ends came to 10 bases. CDR3 length: 14 residues. Germline V CDR1 and CDR2: LGHDT, YNNKEL (reference sequence). CDR3 DNA: TGTGCCAGCAGCTACCTAGGAGTGAACACTGAAGCTTTCTTT. Protein: CASSYLGVNTEAFF.

The chain's CDR3 is CASSPPTSGNSYEQYF. For the CDR3, the DNA is TGTGCCAGCTCCCCCCCCACTAGCGGGAATTCCTACGAGCAGTACTTC. The chain recombines TRBV18 with TRBJ2-7, with TRBD2 matching 10 bases. The junction had 9 bases not matched to a gene; V was cut back by 6 bases and J by 1 base. The CDR3 has 16 residues. Germline V gene data show CDR1 as KGHSH and CDR2 as LQKENI.

Only a few counts were recorded for this clone. V and J are TRBV7-3 and TRBJ2-1; the match to TRBD2 covers 8 bases. CDR3 size: 15 residues. With 5 bases clipped from V and 3 bases from J, the junction kept 6 bases outside the gene matches. CDR1 and CDR2 from the germline V gene are SGHTA and FQGTGA. The chain's CDR3 is CASSPSGTSYNEQFF. The CDR3 DNA sequence: TGTGCCAGCAGCCCCTCCGGGACTAGCTACAATGAGCAGTTCTTC. Complete variable domain (other parts from reference TRBV7-3 and TRBJ2-1): GAGVSQTPSNKVTEKGKYVELRCDPISGHTALYWYRQSLGQGPEFLIYFQGTGAADDSGLPNDRFFAVRPEGSVSTLKIQRTERGDSAVYLCASSPSGTSYNEQFFGPGTRLTVL.

V and J are TRBV2 and TRBJ1-1; TRBD1 matches at 7 bases. V trimming: 1 base; J trimming: 4 bases; junction bases outside the gene matches: 6. This CDR3 has 15 residues. The V gene's germline CDR1 is SNHLY and CDR2 FYNNEI. CDR3 DNA: TGTGCCAGCAGTGAAGACCCTCCAGGGGGCACTGAAGCTTTCTTT. Encoded protein: CASSEDPPGGTEAFF.

DNA of the CDR3: TGCGCCAGCAGTGAACCTAGCACGATCCAGATGGCCGAGCAGTTCTTC. Its translation: CASSEPSTIQMAEQFF. The rearrangement joins TRBV10-2 to TRBJ2-1, with D tentatively TRBD2 (5 bases). Germline CDR1 and CDR2: WSHSY and SAAADI. V was pared by 3 bases and J by 10 bases, with 22 bases between. The CDR3 loop spans 16 amino acids.

The chain employs TRBV9 and TRBJ1-1, with D maybe TRBD1 (5 bases). Per germline, CDR1 SGDLS and CDR2 YYNGEE. The CDR3 extends over 15 amino acids. The V end lost 0 bases, the J end lost 2 bases, and 11 bases lay between the germline ends. CDR3 protein: CASSVDRQLNTEAFF. In DNA, the CDR3 is TGTGCCAGCAGCGTAGACCGACAGCTAAACACTGAAGCTTTCTTT. The full variable domain, in which reference TRBV9 and TRBJ1-1 provide the parts outside the CDR3, is DSGVTQTPKHLITATGQRVTLRCSPRSGDLSVYWYQQSLDQGLQFLIQYYNGEERAKGNILERFSAQQFPDLHSELNLSSLELGDSALYFCASSVDRQLNTEAFFGQGTRLTVV.